One and the same sample provided the 5 T cell receptor beta chains below, sequenced in a study of blood T cell repertoires in COVID-19. Some clones are missing from TCRdb's copy, which holds only in-frame ones; the method was immunoSEQ multiplex PCR. The table has about 130,000 clones, about 80% seen once. The sequencing sample was made of PBMCs or T cells enriched from blood (not recorded which). The receptor set was obtained from a man aged 40-50 years with acute COVID-19.

This chain connects TRBV18 to TRBJ2-7, with D possibly matching TRBD1 (6 bases). V lost 0 bases and J lost 6, with 12 bases in between. The CDR3 runs to 14 residues. Germline V gene data show CDR1 as KGHSH and CDR2 as LQKENI. The CDR3 here is CASSPPTGLGEQYF. DNA of the CDR3: TGTGCCAGCTCACCACCGACAGGTCTGGGCGAGCAGTACTTC.

CDR3 sequence: CASSSDVAGLWFF. Written as DNA, the CDR3 is TGTGCCAGCAGTTCAGACGTAGCGGGACTATGGTTCTTC. The chain joins TRBV6-5 to TRBJ2-1; 8 bases line up with TRBD2. Unmatched junction bases numbered 11, after V lost 4 bases and J lost 15 bases. The CDR3 loop spans 13 amino acids. Germline V gene lookup returns CDR1 MNHEY and CDR2 SVGAGI.

This sequence joins TRBV3-1 (or the pseudogene TRBV3-2) and TRBJ2-5; D unclear. CDR1 is LGHDT and CDR2 is YNNKEL in the germline V gene (reference sequence). With 0 bases removed from V and 5 bases from J, the gap between germline ends came to 4 bases. The CDR3 has 12 amino acids. CDR3 sequence: CASSQDSETQYF. The CDR3, as DNA: TGTGCCAGCAGCCAAGATTCGGAGACCCAGTACTTC.

V is TRBV18 and J is TRBJ2-5; D might be TRBD2 (6 bases). The CDR3 extends over 15 amino acids. V was shortened by 3 bases and J by 5 bases, with 16 bases between the two germline ends. Germline-derived CDR1 and CDR2 are KGHSH and LQKENI. Here the CDR3 reads CASSPGDSKGETQYF. The CDR3 nucleotides read TGTGCCAGCTCACCCGGGGACTCGAAGGGTGAGACCCAGTACTTC.

This rearrangement joins TRBV3-1 (or the pseudogene TRBV3-2) to TRBJ1-2; TRBD1 aligns across 10 bases. From germline, CDR1 is LGHDT and CDR2 YNNKEL (reference sequence). This CDR3 is built from 15 residues. Trimming cost V 2 bases and J 4 bases; bases outside gene matches: 4. CDR3 region: CASSQTTGGSYGYTF. The DNA for the CDR3 is TGTGCCAGCAGCCAAACGACAGGGGGCAGCTATGGCTACACCTTC.